A single sample gave rise to the 5 T cell receptor beta chains below, sequenced in a study of T cell repertoires in cytomegalovirus infection (dated by TCRdb to between 2019 and 2020). The data were produced on an Illumina HiSeq 1500. TCRdb reprocessed the public reads (quality trimming at Q25 with fastp, clone calling with MiXCR) and kept in-frame beta chains. CDR3 protein sequences are deduplicated, and each keeps its most common genes and DNA. The sample contains 300,000 to 400,000 distinct CDR3 sequences, more than 8% of them found a single time. The ten largest account for 4.3% of the sample. Sequencing was done on a sample of PBMCs. All receptors derive from a human donor in good health (CMV status not recorded). Some clones in this sample may be carry-over from other donors' samples.

This clonotype was seen a handful of times. The chain combines TRBV2 with TRBJ2-2, with 10 bases that match TRBD2. J was trimmed by 7 bases and V by 6 bases; bases with no gene match: 8. The CDR3 has 15 amino acids. CDR1 is SNHLY, CDR2 FYNNEI, per germline. The CDR3 coding sequence is TGTGCCAGCAGACGGACTAGCGGTGATCTCGGGGAGCTGTTTTTT. It is translated as CASRRTSGDLGELFF.

At least ten counts were recorded for this clonotype. The chain combines TRBV12-3 or TRBV12-4 with TRBJ2-2, with D tentatively TRBD1 (6 bases). The CDR3 runs to 13 residues. V lost 2 bases to trimming and J lost 7 bases, with 8 bases between them. The CDR3 DNA reads TGTGCCAGCAGTTTACTAGGGGGCGGGGAGCTGTTTTTT. It translates to CASSLLGGGELFF.

This clonotype showed up many times. The chain employs TRBV7-2 and TRBJ1-2, with D uncertain. The CDR3 has 13 residues. Germline CDR1 reads SGHTA; CDR2 reads FQGNSA. Trimming took 5 bases from V and 0 from J, leaving 7 bases between them. CDR3 sequence (DNA): TGTGCCAGCAGCCCCGCCTCTAACTATGGCTACACCTTC. The encoded protein is CASSPASNYGYTF.

This clonotype turned up a few times. This chain uses TRBV10-3 with TRBJ2-7; possible D gene TRBD1, 5 bases. The CDR3 is 12 residues long. V lost 6 bases to trimming and J lost 5 bases, with 11 bases between them. In germline, CDR1 is ENHRY, CDR2 SYGVKD. This CDR3 reads CAISFQGNEQYF. CDR3 sequence (DNA): TGTGCCATCAGCTTTCAGGGTAACGAGCAGTACTTC.

As to this clonotype: This CDR3 fails to terminate in the conserved phenylalanine or tryptophan, so it likely reflects a read error. The DNA is omitted, as the CDR3 cannot be located on it reliably, and the CDR3 follows TCRdb's listing. V usage is TRBV20-1 and J usage is TRBJ1-4. The CDR3 length equals 11 residues, ends included. Germline CDR1 DFQATT, CDR2 SNEGSKA (reference sequence). The CDR3 protein is CSAGPGGHVFL.